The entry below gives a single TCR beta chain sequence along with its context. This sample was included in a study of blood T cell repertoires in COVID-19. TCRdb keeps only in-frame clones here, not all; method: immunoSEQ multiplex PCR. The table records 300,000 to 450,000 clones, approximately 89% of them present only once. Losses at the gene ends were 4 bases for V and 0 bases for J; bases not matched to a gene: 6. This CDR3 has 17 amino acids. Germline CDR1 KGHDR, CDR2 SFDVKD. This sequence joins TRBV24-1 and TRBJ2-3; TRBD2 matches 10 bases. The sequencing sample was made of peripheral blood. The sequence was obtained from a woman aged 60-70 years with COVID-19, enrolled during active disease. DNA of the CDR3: TGTGCCACCAGTGAGAACCGAGCGGGGGGGAGCACAGATACGCAGTATTTT. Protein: CATSENRAGGSTDTQYF.